The 10 T cell receptor beta chains given below trace back to one sample, sequenced in a study of control samples from healthy donors and cancer patients. Here immunoSEQ multiplex PCR was the method, and the copy in TCRdb shows in-frame clones only, minus some. Counted here are approximately 110,000 clones, 90% occurring once; the ten biggest clones make up more than 3.5%. Sequenced: blood. Source of these receptors: a human donor in good health. The donor label of this sample is uncertain.

The chain links TRBV7-9 to TRBJ1-2; a weak D match, TRBD1 (6 bases). Between the trimmed V and J ends, which lost 3 bases and 3 bases, there was a span of 17 bases. The germline V gene has CDR1 SEHNR and CDR2 FQNEAQ (reference sequence). The CDR3 loop spans 16 amino acids. CDR3 residues: CASSLGAGVVDYGYTF. CDR3 DNA: TGTGCCAGCAGCTTGGGTGCAGGGGTGGTTGACTATGGCTACACCTTC.

A word on this clone: The junction differs from germline at one of its ends, possibly a read error. This chain links TRBV6-1 with TRBJ2-1; a possible D gene is TRBD1 (6 bases). The CDR3 length is 15 residues. Germline V gene lookup returns CDR1 MNHNS and CDR2 SASEGT. CDR3 DNA sequence: TGTGCCAGCACTGAAGGGTGGGGGCATCACAATGAGCAGTTCTTC. It codes for CASTEGWGHHNEQFF.

The V and J genes are TRBV2 and TRBJ2-1; the D is unclear. CDR3 length equals 12 residues. Germline V lookup: CDR1 SNHLY, CDR2 FYNNEI. Trimming removed 5 bases from V and 5 bases from J, with 7 bases in between. CDR3 in DNA: TGTGCCAGCAGTTTCAGAGACAATGAGCAGTTCTTC. Amino acids: CASSFRDNEQFF.

The count of this clone is one. V gene TRBV6-2 or TRBV6-3 combines with J gene TRBJ2-2; 16 bases are shared with TRBD2. The germline V gene has CDR1 MNHEY and CDR2 SVGEGT. This CDR3 is built from 18 residues. The junction had 8 bases not matched to a gene; V was cut back by 6 bases and J by 4 bases. CDR3 in amino acids: CASSLGTSGGAITGELFF. CDR3 in DNA: TGTGCCAGCAGCCTAGGGACTAGCGGGGGGGCGATCACCGGGGAGCTGTTTTTT.

The chain carries TRBV5-1 and TRBJ2-7, with unresolved D. CDR1 is SGHRS and CDR2 is YFSETQ in the germline V gene. The germline V and J ends were trimmed by 4 bases and 5 bases, with 10 bases remaining between them. This CDR3 contains 12 residues. The CDR3 DNA is TGCGCCAGCAGCCCGCGGACGAACGAGCAGTACTTC. Its translation is CASSPRTNEQYF.

The chain recombines TRBV4-1 with TRBJ2-1, with D possibly matching TRBD1 (6 bases). The ends were cut back, 3 bases at V and 4 bases at J, with 13 bases in the middle. The germline V gene encodes CDR1 MGHRA and CDR2 YSYEKL. This CDR3 comprises 15 residues. CDR3 in DNA: TGCGCCAGCAGCCAGAACCGGGACATTTACAATGAGCAGTTCTTC. It encodes CASSQNRDIYNEQFF.

J is TRBJ2-2 and V is TRBV24-1; TRBD1 aligns across 9 bases. This CDR3 contains 16 residues. V shed 4 bases, J shed 5 bases, and the junction held 7 bases outside the gene matches. CDR1 and CDR2 (germline): KGHDR, SFDVKD. The CDR3, as DNA: TGTGCCACCAGTGACGGCGGGACAGGGCTGACCGGGGAGCTGTTTTTT. Protein product: CATSDGGTGLTGELFF.

This chain uses TRBV27 with TRBJ1-2; TRBD1 aligns across 9 bases. The CDR3 contains 15 residues. J gave up 8 bases and V 1 base, and 8 bases lay outside the gene matches. Germline V gene data show CDR1 as MNHEY and CDR2 as SMNVEV (reference sequence). The CDR3 spells CASSLFWTGTGGYTF. Written as DNA, the CDR3 is TGTGCCAGCAGTTTATTTTGGACCGGGACAGGGGGCTACACCTTC.

This clone is a singleton in its sample. The rearrangement links TRBV5-1 to TRBJ1-4; 11 bases line up with TRBD1. V shed 4 bases and J 7 bases; nucleotides not matched to a gene: 3. Germline CDR1 SGHRS, CDR2 YFSETQ. This CDR3 is 14 amino acids long. The CDR3 bases are TGCGCCAGCAGCCGCGGACAGGGGGCTGAAAAACTGTTTTTT. It translates to CASSRGQGAEKLFF.

The rearrangement links TRBV18 to TRBJ1-1, with 7 bases identical to TRBD1. The CDR3 totals 13 residues. Germline V lookup: CDR1 KGHSH, CDR2 LQKENI. Germline trimming cut 4 bases from V and 3 bases from J; bases unmatched to any gene: 2. CDR3: CASSRDRDTEAFF. Here the CDR3 DNA reads TGTGCCAGCTCACGTGACAGGGACACTGAAGCTTTCTTT. The complete variable domain, with remaining parts taken from reference TRBV18 and TRBJ1-1, reads NAGVMQNPRHLVRRRGQEARLRCSPMKGHSHVYWYRQLPEEGLKFMVYLQKENIIDESGMPKERFSAEFPKEGPSILRIQQVVRGDSAAYFCASSRDRDTEAFFGQGTRLTVV.